The entry below describes one T cell receptor beta chain. As originally analysed: Reference gene primer amplification gave nucleated cell count estimates. The repertoire was sequenced with immunoSEQ multiplex PCR; TCRdb's copy has only in-frame clones and lacks some. V, J and clone size are those of that table, while D and trimming were read from the DNA. The data show approximately 150,000 clones, over 70% seen once. These data are taken from a study of blood T cell repertoires in COVID-19. V lost 5 bases, J lost 9 bases, and 14 bases lay in between. The CDR3 extends over 13 amino acids. Germline V gene sequence: CDR1 LNHDA, CDR2 SQIVND (reference sequence).

The J gene is TRBJ1-5, the V gene TRBV19; D is undetermined. This TCR derives from a woman aged 55-69 years with acute or convalescent COVID-19. Sequenced: peripheral blood. This CDR3 is CASSYGILLPQHF. In DNA, the CDR3 is TGTGCCAGTAGTTATGGCATTCTTTTGCCCCAGCATTTT.